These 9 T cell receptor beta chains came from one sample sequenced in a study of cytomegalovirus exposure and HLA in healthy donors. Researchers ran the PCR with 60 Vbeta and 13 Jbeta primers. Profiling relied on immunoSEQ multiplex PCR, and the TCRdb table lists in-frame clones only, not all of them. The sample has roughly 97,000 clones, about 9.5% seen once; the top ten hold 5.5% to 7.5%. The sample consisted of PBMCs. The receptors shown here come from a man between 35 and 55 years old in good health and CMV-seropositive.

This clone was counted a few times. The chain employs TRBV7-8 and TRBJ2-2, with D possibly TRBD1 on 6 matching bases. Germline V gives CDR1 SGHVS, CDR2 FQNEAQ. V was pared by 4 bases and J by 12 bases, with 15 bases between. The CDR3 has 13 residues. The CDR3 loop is CASSSSGTFKLFF. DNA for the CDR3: TGTGCCAGCAGCTCATCCGGGACATTCAAGCTGTTTTTT.

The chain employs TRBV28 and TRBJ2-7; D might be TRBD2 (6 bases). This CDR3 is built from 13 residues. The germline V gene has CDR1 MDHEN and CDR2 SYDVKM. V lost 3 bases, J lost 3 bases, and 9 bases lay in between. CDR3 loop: CASSFGTGYEQYF. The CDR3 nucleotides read TGTGCCAGCAGTTTCGGGACTGGCTACGAGCAGTACTTC.

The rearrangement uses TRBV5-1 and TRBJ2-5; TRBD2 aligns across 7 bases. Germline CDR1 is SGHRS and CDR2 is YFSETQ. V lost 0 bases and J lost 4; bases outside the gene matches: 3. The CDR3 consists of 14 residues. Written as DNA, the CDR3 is TGCGCCAGCAGCTTGGAGTCTAGCGGAGAGACCCAGTACTTC. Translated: CASSLESSGETQYF.

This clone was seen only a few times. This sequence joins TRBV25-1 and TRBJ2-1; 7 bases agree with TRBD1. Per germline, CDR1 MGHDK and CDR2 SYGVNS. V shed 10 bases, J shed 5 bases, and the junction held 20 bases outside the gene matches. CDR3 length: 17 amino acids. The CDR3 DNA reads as TGTGCCACCACTCCCTATATACAGGGGCAGGGGGACAATGAGCAGTTCTTC. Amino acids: CATTPYIQGQGDNEQFF.

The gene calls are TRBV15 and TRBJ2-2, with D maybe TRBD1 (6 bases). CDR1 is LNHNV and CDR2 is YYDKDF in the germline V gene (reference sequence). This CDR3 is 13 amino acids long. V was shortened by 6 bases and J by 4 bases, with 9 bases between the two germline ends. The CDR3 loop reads CATSWGRTGELFF. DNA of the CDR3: TGTGCCACCAGTTGGGGGCGCACCGGGGAGCTGTTTTTT.

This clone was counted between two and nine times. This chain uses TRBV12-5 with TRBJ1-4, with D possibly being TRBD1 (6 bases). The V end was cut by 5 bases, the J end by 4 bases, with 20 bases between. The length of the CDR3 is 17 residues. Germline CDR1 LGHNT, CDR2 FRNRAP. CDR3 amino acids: CASGPYPTGPLNEKLFF. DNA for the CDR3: TGTGCTAGTGGTCCCTACCCCACAGGGCCACTTAATGAAAAACTGTTTTTT.

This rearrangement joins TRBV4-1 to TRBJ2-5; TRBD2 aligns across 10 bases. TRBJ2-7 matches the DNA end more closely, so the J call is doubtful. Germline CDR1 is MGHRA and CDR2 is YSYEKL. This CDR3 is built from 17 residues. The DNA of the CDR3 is TGCGCCAGCAGCCGAGAAGCAGCGGGAGGGGCCACCTACGAGCAGTACTTC. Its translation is CASSREAAGGATYEQYF.

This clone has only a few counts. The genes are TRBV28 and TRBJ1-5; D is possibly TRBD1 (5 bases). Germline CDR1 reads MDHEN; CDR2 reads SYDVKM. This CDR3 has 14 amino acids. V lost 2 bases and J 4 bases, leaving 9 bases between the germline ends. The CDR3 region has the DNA TGTGCCAGCAGTTTACCGGGGACTAATCAGCCCCAGCATTTT. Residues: CASSLPGTNQPQHF. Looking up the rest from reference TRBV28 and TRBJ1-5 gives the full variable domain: DVKVTQSSRYLVKRTGEKVFLECVQDMDHENMFWYRQDPGLGLRLIYFSYDVKMKEKGDIPEGYSVSREKKERFSLILESASTNQTSMYLCASSLPGTNQPQHFGDGTRLSIL.

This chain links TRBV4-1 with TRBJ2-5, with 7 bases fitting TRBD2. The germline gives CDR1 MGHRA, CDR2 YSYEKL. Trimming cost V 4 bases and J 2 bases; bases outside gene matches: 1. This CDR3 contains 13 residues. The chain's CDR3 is CASSPRGQETQYF. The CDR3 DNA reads TGCGCCAGCAGCCCGCGGGGGCAAGAGACCCAGTACTTC.